The entry below describes one T cell receptor (beta chain). Its target is not known. The cDNA was generated by 5'RACE with 10-nucleotide random UMIs. TCRdb passed the 5' RACE reads through MiXCR, listing each CDR3 protein once. Here the sample spans about 30,000 distinct CDR3 sequences, approximately 5% being singletons. These data are taken from a study of neurological immune-mediated disorders. The CDR3 contains 14 residues. Trimming at V came to 4 bases and at J to 6 bases, leaving 5 bases not matched to a gene. Germline V CDR1 and CDR2: SGHRS, YFSETQ. The study's findings and limits: The highest TCR clonal expansion occurred in HTLV-1-associated myelopathy; multiple sclerosis fell below healthy controls. No CDR3 amino acid sequences were shared by expanded clones across subjects, suggesting private repertoires in all groups.

Healthy controls comprised blood bank volunteers in Maryland, USA. V usage is TRBV5-1 and J usage is TRBJ2-4; 9 bases map to TRBD2. The source is a woman aged 45-65 years in good health. Sequences were obtained from CD4+ T cells from blood. The CDR3, as DNA: TGCGCCAGCAGCGAAGCGGGGGGAATAAACATTCAGTACTTC. Its protein product is CASSEAGGINIQYF.